This T cell receptor (beta chain) was sequenced in a study of T-cell reconstitution after alpha-beta-depleted transplantation in children. The CDR3 has 14 amino acids. J lost 1 base, V lost 3 bases, and 3 bases had no gene match. Germline assignment: CDR1 SGHKS and CDR2 YYEKEE (reference sequence). Unique molecular identifiers were incorporated into the prepared TCRbeta library. Each CDR3 protein gets one entry after TCRdb re-called the PCR reads with MiXCR. The sample lists some 490,000 distinct CDR3 sequences; roughly an eighth were seen once. The chain uses TRBV5-5 and TRBJ2-5; TRBD1 matches 7 bases. The specimen was PBMCs from the stem cell graft donor, collected from the stem cell graft. This sequence was found in a human donor who donated a stem cell graft to a child with combined immunodeficiency. The CDR3 bases are TGTGCCAGCAGCTACGGGGACAGCCAAGAGACCCAGTACTTC. Translating it yields CASSYGDSQETQYF.